This T cell receptor beta chain was found in a study of blood T cell repertoires in COVID-19. Germline V gene sequence: CDR1 SGHTA, CDR2 FQGTGA. V shed 2 bases and J shed 2 bases, with 13 bases lying between them. The CDR3 runs 16 residues. TCRdb keeps only in-frame clones here, not all; method: immunoSEQ multiplex PCR. The data contain 300,000 or so clones, 86% of them singletons. This receptor was identified in a woman aged 45 to 65 with acute or convalescent COVID-19. The chain links TRBV7-3 to TRBJ2-1, with TRBD2 as a possible D gene (5 bases). The sample consisted of peripheral blood. This CDR3 reads CASSLESSGTYNEQFF. The CDR3 DNA sequence: TGTGCCAGCAGCTTAGAATCCAGCGGCACCTACAATGAGCAGTTCTTC.